One sample yielded the 13 T cell receptor beta chains listed below, sequenced in a study of cytomegalovirus exposure and HLA in healthy donors. This PCR relied on a set of 60 Vbeta primers and 13 Jbeta primers. The assay was immunoSEQ multiplex PCR, and TCRdb's table has in-frame clones only and misses some. The sample records about 150,000 clones, around three quarters being singletons. The specimen was PBMCs. All receptors come from a woman aged 35 to 49 in good health and CMV-seronegative.

This clone was counted once. The chain recombines TRBV29-1 with TRBJ1-1; no clear D gene. The germline V and J ends were trimmed by 1 base and 1 base, with 7 bases remaining between them. The CDR3 totals 13 residues. Germline CDR1 is SQVTM and CDR2 is ANQGSEA. The CDR3: CSVEGRRNTEAFF. CDR3 coding DNA: TGCAGCGTTGAAGGACGGAGGAACACTGAAGCTTTCTTT.

A few counts support this clone. This chain joins TRBV27 and TRBJ1-1; 7 nucleotides match TRBD1. CDR3 size: 12 residues. The V segment lost 6 bases and the J segment 7 bases; nucleotides outside the gene matches: 5. Germline CDR1 and CDR2: MNHEY and SMNVEV (reference sequence). CDR3 in DNA: TGTGCCAGCAGGGAGGGGGCCAATGAAGCTTTCTTT. Translation gives CASREGANEAFF.

The chain employs TRBV28 and TRBJ1-1, with a possible D match to TRBD1 (5 bases). From germline, CDR1 is MDHEN and CDR2 SYDVKM. V lost 4 bases to trimming and J lost 3 bases, with 15 bases between them. CDR3 length: 15 amino acids. Written as DNA, the CDR3 is TGTGCCAGCAGTTCCGCCGGGGGGATAGACACTGAAGCTTTCTTT. Its protein is CASSSAGGIDTEAFF. Full variable domain (missing parts from reference TRBV28 and TRBJ1-1): DVKVTQSSRYLVKRTGEKVFLECVQDMDHENMFWYRQDPGLGLRLIYFSYDVKMKEKGDIPEGYSVSREKKERFSLILESASTNQTSMYLCASSSAGGIDTEAFFGQGTRLTVV.

Here the CDR3 DNA reads TGTGCCAGCAGTTTAACAGGGCTATCCGAAGCTTTCTTT. Amino acid sequence: CASSLTGLSEAFF. The chain employs TRBV27 and TRBJ1-1, with D maybe TRBD1 (6 bases). Looked up from germline, CDR1 is MNHEY and CDR2 is SMNVEV (reference sequence). This CDR3 region has 13 residues. The V gene lost 2 bases and the J gene lost 8 bases, with 12 bases spanning the gap.

The chain employs TRBV6-1 and TRBJ2-7; 12 bases are a match to TRBD2. Germline V gives CDR1 MNHNS, CDR2 SASEGT. V dropped 7 bases and J dropped 4; count of bases not matched to a gene: 8. The CDR3 is 15 amino acids. The CDR3 DNA sequence: TGTGCCAGCATTCGACTAGCGGGAGCCATGTACGAGCAGTACTTC. It is translated as CASIRLAGAMYEQYF.

Written as DNA, the CDR3 is TGCGCCAGCAGAACGGGACAGGGGGTTCTACCTGGGGCCAACGTCCTGACTTTC. It is translated as CASRTGQGVLPGANVLTF. The genes are TRBV5-1 and TRBJ2-6; 11 bases fit TRBD1. This CDR3 is 18 amino acids long. J gave up 2 bases and V 5 bases, and 9 bases lay outside the gene matches. Germline V CDR1 and CDR2: SGHRS, YFSETQ.

This chain uses TRBV7-8 with TRBJ1-1; TRBD1 is a possible D gene (6 bases). V lost 1 base, J lost 1 base, and 13 bases lay in between. This CDR3 is 16 amino acids long. Germline V gives CDR1 SGHVS, CDR2 FQNEAQ. The CDR3 reads CASSLGQVHKNTEAFF. CDR3 nucleotides: TGTGCCAGCAGCTTAGGACAGGTGCACAAGAACACTGAAGCTTTCTTT.

The chain employs TRBV6-5 and TRBJ1-1; the D gene is possibly TRBD1 (6 bases). The CDR3 covers 15 residues. V lost 1 base, J lost 1 base, and 10 bases lay in between. The germline CDR1 and CDR2 sequences are MNHEY and SVGAGI. CDR3 coding DNA: TGTGCCAGCAGTTACTTTTCAGGGGCGAACACTGAAGCTTTCTTT. It yields the protein CASSYFSGANTEAFF.

The rearrangement links TRBV30 to TRBJ1-2; no clear D. The germline CDR1 and CDR2 sequences are GTSNPN and SVGIG (reference sequence). The CDR3 spans 11 residues. CDR3 nucleotide sequence: TGTGCGTCGACGGAGAACTATGGCTACACCTTC. It encodes CASTENYGYTF.

The chain employs TRBV27 and TRBJ2-3, with 8 positions matching TRBD2. The junction had 9 bases not matched to a gene; V was cut back by 5 bases and J by 8 bases. The CDR3 covers 14 residues. Germline V gene lookup returns CDR1 MNHEY and CDR2 SMNVEV (reference sequence). This CDR3 reads CASSPTSEARTQYF. CDR3 DNA sequence: TGTGCCAGCAGTCCGACTAGCGAGGCCCGTACGCAGTATTTT.

J is TRBJ2-1 and V is TRBV6-5; 7 bases fit TRBD1. This CDR3 has 16 residues. The trim removed 0 bases at V and 5 bases at J, leaving 7 bases unmatched. Germline assignment: CDR1 MNHEY and CDR2 SVGAGI. The CDR3 here is CASSYSRRQGHNEQFF. DNA for the CDR3: TGTGCCAGCAGTTACTCGAGGAGACAGGGCCACAATGAGCAGTTCTTC.

The V call is TRBV10-1, the J call TRBJ1-1; a possible D gene is TRBD1 (5 bases). Deletions cut 5 bases from V and 0 bases from J, with 22 bases between. CDR1 and CDR2 from the germline V gene are WNHNN and SYGVQD (reference sequence). The CDR3 contains 18 residues. DNA for the CDR3: TGCGCCAGCAGTTTTGACCGTCCGACAGCGCCAATGAACACTGAAGCTTTCTTT. Amino acid sequence: CASSFDRPTAPMNTEAFF.

This clone was seen a few times. The chain combines TRBV28 with TRBJ2-1; 9 positions match TRBD1. CDR3 length: 14 residues. The V and J ends lost 2 bases and 12 bases, in that order; junction bases with no gene match: 8. Germline CDR1 and CDR2: MDHEN and SYDVKM. CDR3 in DNA: TGTGCCAGCAGTTTAACAGGGGGCGTTCTTCGGCAGTTCTTC. Protein sequence: CASSLTGGVLRQFF.